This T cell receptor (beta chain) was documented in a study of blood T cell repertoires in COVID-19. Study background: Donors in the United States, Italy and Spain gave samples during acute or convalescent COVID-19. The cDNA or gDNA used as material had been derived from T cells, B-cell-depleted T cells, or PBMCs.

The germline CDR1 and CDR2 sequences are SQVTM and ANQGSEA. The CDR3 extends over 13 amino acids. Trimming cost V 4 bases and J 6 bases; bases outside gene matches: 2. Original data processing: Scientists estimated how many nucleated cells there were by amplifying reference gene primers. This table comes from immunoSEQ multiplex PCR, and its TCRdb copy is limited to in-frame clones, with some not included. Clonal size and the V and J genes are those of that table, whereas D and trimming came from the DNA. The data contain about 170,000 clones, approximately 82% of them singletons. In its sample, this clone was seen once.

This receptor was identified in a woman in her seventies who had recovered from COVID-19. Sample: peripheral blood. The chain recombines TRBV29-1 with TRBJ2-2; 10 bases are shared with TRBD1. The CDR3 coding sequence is TGCAGCGTTGGCGACAGGGGGCCCGGGGAGCTGTTTTTT. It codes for CSVGDRGPGELFF.